This T cell receptor (beta chain) was sequenced in a study of blood T cells in healthy people across ages. The study's findings and limits: Any changes in expanded clonotypes were possibly confounded, as donor CMV status remained unknown. TCR beta diversity, measured per million T cells, fell in a roughly linear way with age.

The use of a sample-barcoded 5' primer and a J-beta primer mix characterized a second PCR of roughly 7 to 12 cycles. TCRdb processed the 5' RACE reads anew with MiXCR; each CDR3 protein has one entry. The table has 600,000 to 1,000,000 distinct CDR3 sequences, roughly 64% seen once; the top ten hold about 20%. The CDR3 consists of 13 residues. The germline V and J ends were trimmed by 10 bases and 5 bases, with 15 bases remaining between them. Germline V CDR1 and CDR2: MNHEY, SVGEGT. To note about this clonotype: Its target is unknown.

Source material: blood. The chain links TRBV6-2 or TRBV6-3 to TRBJ1-5; D gene ambiguous. This clonotype was sampled from a man between 25 and 39 years old in good health. CDR3 in amino acids: CATQTGLDQPQHF. CDR3 DNA sequence: TGTGCCACCCAGACGGGGTTAGATCAGCCCCAGCATTTT.